Reported below is one TCR beta chain. Germline CDR1 reads SNHLY; CDR2 reads FYNNEI. Unmatched junction bases numbered 9, after V lost 6 bases and J lost 7 bases. CDR3 length: 15 amino acids. This sample was included in a study of blood T cell repertoires in COVID-19. Study summary: Specimens from acute and convalescent COVID-19 originated in the United States, Italy and Spain. T cells, B-cell-depleted T cells, or PBMCs provided the cDNA or gDNA that served as material.

In the original workflow: Nucleated cell counts were estimated from reference gene primer amplification. TCRdb's copy holds only in-frame clones and misses some; the assay was immunoSEQ multiplex PCR. That table supplies the V and J calls and clone size; D and trimming were determined from the DNA. The sample contains over 350,000 clones, roughly 90% of which appear only once. The specimen sequenced was peripheral blood. The gene calls are TRBV2 and TRBJ1-4; 9 bases agree with TRBD1. This receptor was taken from a woman in her thirties with acute or convalescent COVID-19. The CDR3 loop is CASRFNRGLGEKLFF. The DNA for the CDR3 is TGTGCCAGCAGATTCAACAGGGGGCTCGGTGAAAAACTGTTTTTT.